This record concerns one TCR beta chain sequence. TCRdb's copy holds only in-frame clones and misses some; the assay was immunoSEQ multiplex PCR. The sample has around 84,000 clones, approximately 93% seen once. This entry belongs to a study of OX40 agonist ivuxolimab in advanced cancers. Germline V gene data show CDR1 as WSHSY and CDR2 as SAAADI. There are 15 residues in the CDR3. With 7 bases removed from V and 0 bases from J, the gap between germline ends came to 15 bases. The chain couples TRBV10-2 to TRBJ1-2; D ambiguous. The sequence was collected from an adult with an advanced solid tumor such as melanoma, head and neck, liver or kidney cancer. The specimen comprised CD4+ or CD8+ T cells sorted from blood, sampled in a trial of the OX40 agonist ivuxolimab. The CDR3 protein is CASNEVGRTNYGYTF. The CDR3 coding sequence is TGCGCCAGCAATGAAGTAGGCAGGACTAACTATGGCTACACCTTC.